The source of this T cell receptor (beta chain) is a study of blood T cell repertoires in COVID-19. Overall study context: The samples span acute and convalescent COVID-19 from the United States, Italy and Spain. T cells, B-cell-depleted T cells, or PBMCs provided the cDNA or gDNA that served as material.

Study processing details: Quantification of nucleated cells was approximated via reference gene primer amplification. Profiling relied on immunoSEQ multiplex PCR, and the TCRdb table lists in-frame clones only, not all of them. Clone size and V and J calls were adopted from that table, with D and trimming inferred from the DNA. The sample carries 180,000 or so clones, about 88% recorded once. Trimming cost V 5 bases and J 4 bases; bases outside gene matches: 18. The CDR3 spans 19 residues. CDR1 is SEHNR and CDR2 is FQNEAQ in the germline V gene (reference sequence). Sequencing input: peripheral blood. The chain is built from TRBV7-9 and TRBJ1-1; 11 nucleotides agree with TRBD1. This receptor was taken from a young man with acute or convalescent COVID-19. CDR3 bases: TGTGCCAGCAGCGGCGGCAAAACGGACAGGGGGCTCTTGAGCACTGAAGCTTTCTTT. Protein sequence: CASSGGKTDRGLLSTEAFF.